This T cell receptor (beta chain) was documented in a study of lymphopenia after photon versus proton radiotherapy. The V and J ends lost 1 base and 9 bases respectively, with 19 bases between them. Germline V gene lookup returns CDR1 MDHEN and CDR2 SYDVKM. This CDR3 is 16 amino acids long. Note on this clone: What it binds is unknown.

Sequencing was performed with immunoSEQ multiplex PCR; in TCRdb, only in-frame clones are kept and a portion is missing. The sample has more than 45,000 clones; 70% to 85% are singletons. Study observations and caveats: Post-nadir TCR diversity decline inversely tracked overall survival among those who died. Oligoclonal CD8+ Temra expansion after nadir drove photon patients' diversity drop. Proton therapy kept repertoires fairly stable, unlike photons, which gained effector/memory cells. Survival link was tested only in deceased patients; proton benefit remains a possibility.

This receptor was identified in a man between 60 and 75 years old with pancreatic cancer. The V and J genes are TRBV28 and TRBJ1-5; a weak D match, TRBD1 (5 bases). Here the sequenced sample was peripheral blood, taken from a patient treated with proton-based radiotherapy. Here the CDR3 reads CASSLLRGDGTGPQHF. The CDR3 DNA follows: TGTGCCAGCAGTTTATTGAGGGGAGACGGAACCGGGCCCCAGCATTTT.